This paragraph reports one T cell receptor (beta chain). Method: immunoSEQ multiplex PCR; TCRdb's copy keeps in-frame clones and lacks some. The sample shows over 95,000 clones, around 89% of them seen only once. Unmatched junction bases numbered 13, after V lost 0 bases and J lost 4 bases. Looked up from germline, CDR1 is SGHNT and CDR2 is YYREEE (reference sequence). CDR3 length: 18 amino acids. These data are taken from a study of blood T cell repertoires in COVID-19. About the research overall: From T cells, B-cell-depleted T cells, or PBMCs came the material, which was cDNA or gDNA.

The chain has TRBV5-4 and TRBJ1-2; the match to TRBD1 covers 9 bases. The sequenced sample was peripheral blood. The sequence was obtained from a human donor with acute or convalescent COVID-19. The donor label of this sample is uncertain. The CDR3 sequence: CASSLGGTGSRPSYGYTF. CDR3 sequence (DNA): TGTGCCAGCAGCTTGGGAGGGACAGGGTCTAGACCTAGCTATGGCTACACCTTC.